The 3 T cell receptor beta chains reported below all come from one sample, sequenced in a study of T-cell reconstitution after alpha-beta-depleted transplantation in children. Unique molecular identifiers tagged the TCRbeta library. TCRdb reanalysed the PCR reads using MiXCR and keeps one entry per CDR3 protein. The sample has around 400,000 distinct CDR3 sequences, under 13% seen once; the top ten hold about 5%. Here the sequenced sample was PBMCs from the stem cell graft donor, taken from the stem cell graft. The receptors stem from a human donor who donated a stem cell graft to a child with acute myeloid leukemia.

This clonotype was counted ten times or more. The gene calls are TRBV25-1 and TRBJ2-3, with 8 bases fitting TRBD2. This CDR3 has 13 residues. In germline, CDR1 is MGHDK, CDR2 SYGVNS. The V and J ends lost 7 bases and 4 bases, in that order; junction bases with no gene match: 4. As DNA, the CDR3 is TGTGCCAGCATCGGGAGGGTCCCAGATACGCAGTATTTT. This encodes CASIGRVPDTQYF. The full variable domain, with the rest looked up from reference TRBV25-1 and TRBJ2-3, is EADIYQTPRYLVIGTGKKITLECSQTMGHDKMYWYQQDPGMELHLIHYSYGVNSTEKGDLSSESTVSRIRTEHFPLTLESARPSHTSQYLCASIGRVPDTQYFGPGTRLTVL.

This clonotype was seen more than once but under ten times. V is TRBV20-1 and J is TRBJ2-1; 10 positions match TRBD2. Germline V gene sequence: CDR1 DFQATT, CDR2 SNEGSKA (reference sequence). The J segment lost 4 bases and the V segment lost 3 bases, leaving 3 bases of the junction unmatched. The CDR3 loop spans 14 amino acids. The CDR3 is CSASTSGDYNEQFF. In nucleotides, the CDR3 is TGCAGTGCTAGTACTAGCGGGGATTACAATGAGCAGTTCTTC.

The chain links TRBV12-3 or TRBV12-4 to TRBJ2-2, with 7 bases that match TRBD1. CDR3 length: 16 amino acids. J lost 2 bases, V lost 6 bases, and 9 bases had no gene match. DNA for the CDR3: TGTGCCAGCAGCGGACCGGGACAGACCAACACCGGGGAGCTGTTTTTT. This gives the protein CASSGPGQTNTGELFF.